A selection of T cell receptor beta chains follows, all from one sample in a study of monozygotic twins with inflammatory bowel disease. Following a re-call of the 5' RACE reads, TCRdb has one entry per CDR3 protein and lacks DNA. This table lists under 200,000 distinct CDR3 sequences. Sequenced input: blood. These TCRs come from a human donor with ulcerative colitis or Crohn's disease, or a healthy co-twin of an affected twin (not recorded which). The CDR3 runs from the conserved cysteine through the conserved F or W.

CASSERFVTNQPQHF TRBJ1-5 TRBV19 15
CASSQTSGRSGEQFF TRBJ2-1 TRBV13 15
CASSILDDIQYF TRBJ2-4 TRBV7-9 12
CASSLRLAGQETQYF TRBJ2-5 TRBV5-1 15
CASSPGPVVNEQFF TRBJ2-1 TRBV7-2 14
CATSDFLGNEQFF TRBJ2-1 TRBV24-1 13
CASSERVAATEAFF TRBJ1-1 TRBV5-1 14
CATSDLRGGDDPAGNEQFF TRBJ2-1 TRBV24-1 19
CASSSPQGARTEAFF TRBJ1-1 TRBV5-1 15
CASSLVLAGDGELFF TRBJ2-2 TRBV5-1 15